This T cell receptor beta chain was identified during a study of blood T cell repertoires in COVID-19. Trimming took off 3 bases at V and 9 bases at J, with 12 bases between the two ends. The CDR3 has 13 residues. Participants spanned ages about 18 to 90 years and resided in 20 to 30 US areas. Participant-given clinical history determined each cohort assignment. Sequenced by immunoSEQ multiplex PCR; TCRdb stores in-frame clones only, minus some. The table shows 210,000 or so clones, with 80% to 90% occurring only once. The TCR comes from a woman in her twenties or thirties who had been exposed to COVID-19. This chain uses TRBV12-3 or TRBV12-4 with TRBJ1-5; D is possibly TRBD1 (6 bases). The specimen sequenced was PBMCs or T cells enriched from blood (not recorded which). Written as DNA, the CDR3 is TGTGCCAGCAGTTTGGACAGAGTTGGGCCCCAGCATTTT. Amino acids: CASSLDRVGPQHF.